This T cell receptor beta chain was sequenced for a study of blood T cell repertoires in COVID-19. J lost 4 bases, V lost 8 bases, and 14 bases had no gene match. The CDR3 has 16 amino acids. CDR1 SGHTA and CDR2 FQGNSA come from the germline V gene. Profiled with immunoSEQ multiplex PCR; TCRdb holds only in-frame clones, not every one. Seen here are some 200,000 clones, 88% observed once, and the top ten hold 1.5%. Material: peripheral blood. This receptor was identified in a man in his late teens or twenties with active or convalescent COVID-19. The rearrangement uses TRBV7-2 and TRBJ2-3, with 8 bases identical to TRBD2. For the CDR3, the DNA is TGTGCCAGCCGCGGGGGGCGGGGGGCGGGGGCAGATACGCAGTATTTT. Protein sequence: CASRGGRGAGADTQYF.